This TCR beta chain was captured in a study of T cells in Graves' hyperthyroidism and ophthalmopathy. General study points: Peripheral blood also featured most of the thyroid clonotypes expanded above 0.001. A median 6.5 months before onset, the model predicted ophthalmopathy.

The CDR3 extends over 14 amino acids. Germline CDR1 is DFQATT and CDR2 is SNEGSKA (reference sequence). Between the trimmed V and J ends, which lost 6 bases and 4 bases, there was a span of 15 bases. TCR beta CDR3 region amplification was performed from RNA transcripts. Using the HTBI primer set, a first-round RT-PCR was run on the TCR CDR3. TCRdb passed the multiplex PCR reads through MiXCR, listing each CDR3 protein once. The table shows about 320,000 distinct CDR3 sequences, with roughly 15% occurring only once. Researchers barred patients who had uncontrolled infection, other autoimmune disease, pregnancy or lactation. This clonotype was detected many times. As yet, its antigen is unknown.

Input material: blood. The source is a man between 25 and 39 years old with Graves' hyperthyroidism. The chain is built from TRBV20-1 and TRBJ1-4; D uncertain. The CDR3 region is CSAPAGGGNEKLFF. The CDR3 region has the DNA TGCAGTGCACCGGCGGGAGGTGGTAATGAAAAACTGTTTTTT.